Below, one T cell receptor (beta chain) is given with its context. What it binds is unknown. These data belong to a study of CD8 T cells in ankylosing spondylitis. Study-wide points: A TCR beta motif of several highly homologous variants seemed to mark ankylosing spondylitis blood. Earlier reports found some motif variants in synovial fluid and blood in reactive arthritis.

CDR3 length: 13 residues. Per the germline V gene, CDR1 is MNHNS and CDR2 is SASEGT. V lost 5 bases, J lost 2 bases, and 10 bases lay in between. Each TCR beta library was made by quantitative 5'-RACE that incorporated molecular barcodes. TCRdb re-analysed the 5' RACE reads in MiXCR, keeping a single row per CDR3 protein. Of just under 350,000 distinct CDR3 sequences in the sample, roughly 15% were seen once. The chain is built from TRBV6-1 and TRBJ2-7; D unresolved. Specimen: blood, either unsorted or a sorted T cell fraction (not recorded which). The source of this sequence is a male donor with ankylosing spondylitis or in good health (not recorded which). CDR3 loop: CASSTRTAYEQYF. Here the CDR3 DNA reads TGTGCCAGCAGTACCCGGACGGCCTACGAGCAGTACTTC.